The rows below give T cell receptor beta chains drawn from one sample of a study of cytomegalovirus exposure and HLA in healthy donors. Data came from immunoSEQ multiplex PCR; TCRdb stores just in-frame clones and leaves some out. The data hold about 160,000 clones, with around 80% observed a single time. Specimen: PBMCs. The source is a male donor in good health and CMV-seropositive. The CDR3 runs from the conserved cysteine through the conserved F or W. A D gene is named only where the DNA matches it firmly. A clone size is listed for some rows: how often the clone was seen (once, few, many), or a class if it is expanded.

J gene: TRBJ1-2
D gene: TRBD1
V gene: TRBV6-5
clone size: -
CDR3 length: 15
CDR3 DNA: TGTGCCAGCAGTCGGGGGGACAGGGCTGCCTATGGCTACACCTTC
CDR3 protein: CASSRGDRAAYGYTF

J gene: TRBJ1-1
D gene: TRBD1
V gene: TRBV29-1
clone size: -
CDR3 length: 14
CDR3 DNA: TGCAGCGTTGGGGCCGGGACAGTCCGCACTGAAGCTTTCTTT
CDR3 protein: CSVGAGTVRTEAFF

J gene: TRBJ1-2
D gene: TRBD1
V gene: TRBV5-1
clone size: -
CDR3 length: 15
CDR3 DNA: TGCGCCAGCAGCTTTGACCCGGGACAGGGAAATGGCTACACCTTC
CDR3 protein: CASSFDPGQGNGYTF

J gene: TRBJ2-7
D gene: TRBD2
V gene: TRBV4-2
clone size: -
CDR3 length: 16
CDR3 DNA: TGTGCCAGCAGCCATTTGTTAGAGCGGGAGAGCTACGAGCAGTACTTC
CDR3 protein: CASSHLLERESYEQYF

J gene: TRBJ2-3
D gene: -
V gene: TRBV27
clone size: -
CDR3 length: 14
CDR3 DNA: TGTGCCAGCAGCCACGGAGTTAGAGCGGATACGCAGTATTTT
CDR3 protein: CASSHGVRADTQYF

J gene: TRBJ2-2
D gene: -
V gene: TRBV6-1
clone size: -
CDR3 length: 14
CDR3 DNA: TGTGCCAGCAGTCCATTGAGCGGGTCCGGGGAGCTGTTTTTT
CDR3 protein: CASSPLSGSGELFF

J gene: TRBJ2-4
D gene: TRBD2
V gene: TRBV4-3
clone size: -
CDR3 length: 17
CDR3 DNA: TGCGCCAGCAGCCAAGACCGGGTTGGCAGCGGGAGAAACATTCAGTACTTC
CDR3 protein: CASSQDRVGSGRNIQYF

J gene: TRBJ2-3
D gene: -
V gene: TRBV28
clone size: -
CDR3 length: 14
CDR3 DNA: TGTGCCAGCAGTTTAGGGCAGAGCACAGATACGCAGTATTTT
CDR3 protein: CASSLGQSTDTQYF

J gene: TRBJ1-1
D gene: -
V gene: TRBV30
clone size: -
CDR3 length: 12
CDR3 DNA: TGTGCCTGGAGGGCGGTGAACACTGAAGCTTTCTTT
CDR3 protein: CAWRAVNTEAFF

J gene: TRBJ2-1
D gene: -
V gene: TRBV6-6
clone size: -
CDR3 length: 13
CDR3 DNA: TGTGCCTCTCGACCGGGGGAAAGGAATGAGCAGTTCTTC
CDR3 protein: CASRPGERNEQFF

J gene: TRBJ1-1
D gene: -
V gene: TRBV6-1
clone size: -
CDR3 length: 15
CDR3 DNA: TGTGCCAGCAGCTCAATCAGGGTAATAACGGCTGAAGCTTTCTTT
CDR3 protein: CASSSIRVITAEAFF

J gene: TRBJ1-1
D gene: TRBD1
V gene: TRBV30
clone size: -
CDR3 length: 14
CDR3 DNA: TGTGCCTCCAGCCGTGGGACAGGGGAAACTGAAGCTTTCTTT
CDR3 protein: CASSRGTGETEAFF

J gene: TRBJ2-7
D gene: TRBD2
V gene: TRBV7-9
clone size: -
CDR3 length: 18
CDR3 DNA: TGTTCCAGCAGCCCTCGGACTAGCGGGAGGTATCAATCCTACGAGCAGTACTTC
CDR3 protein: CSSSPRTSGRYQSYEQYF

J gene: TRBJ1-6
D gene: -
V gene: TRBV2
clone size: -
CDR3 length: 15
CDR3 DNA: TGTGCCAGCAGTTTGGTTCCAGTTAATAATTCACCCCTCCACTTT
CDR3 protein: CASSLVPVNNSPLHF

J gene: TRBJ1-2
D gene: -
V gene: TRBV13
clone size: once
CDR3 length: 14
CDR3 DNA: TGTGCCAGCAGCTCAAGTAGTCAGGGTCGCGGCTACACCTTC
CDR3 protein: CASSSSSQGRGYTF

J gene: TRBJ2-7
D gene: TRBD1
V gene: TRBV9
clone size: -
CDR3 length: 13
CDR3 DNA: TGTGCCAGCAGCGTGACAGGGGGGTACGAGCAGTACTTC
CDR3 protein: CASSVTGGYEQYF

J gene: TRBJ2-2
D gene: -
V gene: TRBV19
clone size: -
CDR3 length: 15
CDR3 DNA: TGTGCCAGTAGCCGAGCAGGGGCTAGCACCGGGGAGCTGTTTTTT
CDR3 protein: CASSRAGASTGELFF

J gene: TRBJ2-7
D gene: TRBD1
V gene: TRBV5-1
clone size: -
CDR3 length: 15
CDR3 DNA: TGCGCCAGCAGCTTGGAAGGGGACAGGGGCCACGAGCAGTACTTC
CDR3 protein: CASSLEGDRGHEQYF

J gene: TRBJ1-3
D gene: -
V gene: TRBV28
clone size: once
CDR3 length: 13
CDR3 DNA: TGTGCCACCTCCCCCGACAGGGGAAACACCATATATTTT
CDR3 protein: CATSPDRGNTIYF

J gene: TRBJ2-7
D gene: TRBD1
V gene: TRBV29-1
clone size: once
CDR3 length: 13
CDR3 DNA: TGCAGCGTTGTGGGACAGGCCTCCTACGAGCAGTACTTC
CDR3 protein: CSVVGQASYEQYF

J gene: TRBJ2-3
D gene: TRBD2
V gene: TRBV7-2
clone size: -
CDR3 length: 16
CDR3 DNA: TGTGCCAGCAGCTTAGGGCACGGGAGGCGCACAGATACGCAGTATTTT
CDR3 protein: CASSLGHGRRTDTQYF

J gene: TRBJ1-1
D gene: -
V gene: TRBV7-6
clone size: -
CDR3 length: 13
CDR3 DNA: TGTGCCAGCGGAGCGGATTTGAACACTGAAGCTTTCTTT
CDR3 protein: CASGADLNTEAFF

J gene: TRBJ1-4
D gene: -
V gene: TRBV29-1
clone size: -
CDR3 length: 13
CDR3 DNA: TGCAGCGTTGCGTGGAGGGGTGGCGAAAAACTGTTTTTT
CDR3 protein: CSVAWRGGEKLFF

J gene: TRBJ2-1
D gene: -
V gene: TRBV10-3
clone size: -
CDR3 length: 15
CDR3 DNA: TGTGCCATCAGTGAGATCGGGAGCTCCTACAATGAGCAGTTCTTC
CDR3 protein: CAISEIGSSYNEQFF

J gene: TRBJ2-1
D gene: TRBD2
V gene: TRBV28
clone size: -
CDR3 length: 15
CDR3 DNA: TGTGCCAGCAGCAAGCTAGCGGGAGGTTACAATGAGCAGTTCTTC
CDR3 protein: CASSKLAGGYNEQFF

J gene: TRBJ2-1
D gene: -
V gene: TRBV27
clone size: -
CDR3 length: 14
CDR3 DNA: TGTGCCAGCAGACTAGGGCCTGCCAACAATGAGCAGTTCTTC
CDR3 protein: CASRLGPANNEQFF

J gene: TRBJ1-1
D gene: -
V gene: TRBV30
clone size: -
CDR3 length: 11
CDR3 DNA: TGTGCCTGGAGTGTGGGGCAGGGGGCTTTCTTT
CDR3 protein: CAWSVGQGAFF

J gene: TRBJ2-7
D gene: -
V gene: TRBV5-1
clone size: -
CDR3 length: 13
CDR3 DNA: TGCGCCAGCAGTATCGCGAGCTCCTACGAGCAGTACTTC
CDR3 protein: CASSIASSYEQYF

J gene: TRBJ2-2
D gene: TRBD1
V gene: TRBV7-2
clone size: few
CDR3 length: 16
CDR3 DNA: TGTGCCAGCAGCTTGAGACAGGGGGCGGGCACCGGGGAGCTGTTTTTT
CDR3 protein: CASSLRQGAGTGELFF

J gene: TRBJ2-3
D gene: -
V gene: TRBV9
clone size: -
CDR3 length: 13
CDR3 DNA: TGTGCCAGCAGCGTAGCCCCAAAAGATACGCAGTATTTT
CDR3 protein: CASSVAPKDTQYF

J gene: TRBJ2-7
D gene: TRBD2
V gene: TRBV5-1
clone size: -
CDR3 length: 14
CDR3 DNA: TGCGCCAGCAGCACCGGGGGGGCGAGGAACGAGCAGTACTTC
CDR3 protein: CASSTGGARNEQYF

J gene: TRBJ2-1
D gene: TRBD2
V gene: TRBV27
clone size: -
CDR3 length: 17
CDR3 DNA: TGTGCCAGCAGTTTAGGGCTAGCGGGATCAGCCTACAATGAGCAGTTCTTC
CDR3 protein: CASSLGLAGSAYNEQFF

J gene: TRBJ2-7
D gene: TRBD1
V gene: TRBV30
clone size: few
CDR3 length: 14
CDR3 DNA: TGTGCCTGGACCTACGGGGACAGGGTATACGAGCAGTACTTC
CDR3 protein: CAWTYGDRVYEQYF

J gene: TRBJ2-2
D gene: TRBD2
V gene: TRBV9
clone size: -
CDR3 length: 15
CDR3 DNA: TGTGCCAGCAGCGAGCGGGAGGGTATAACCGGGGAGCTGTTTTTT
CDR3 protein: CASSEREGITGELFF

J gene: TRBJ2-1
D gene: TRBD2
V gene: TRBV5-1
clone size: -
CDR3 length: 17
CDR3 DNA: TGCGCCAGCAGTTCTGGACTAGCGGGAGGTCCCAGGTATGAGCAGTTCTTC
CDR3 protein: CASSSGLAGGPRYEQFF

J gene: TRBJ2-7
D gene: TRBD1
V gene: TRBV27
clone size: -
CDR3 length: 14
CDR3 DNA: TGTGCCAGCAGTACCGACAGGGTAAGGAAAGAGCAGTACTTC
CDR3 protein: CASSTDRVRKEQYF

J gene: TRBJ2-5
D gene: TRBD1
V gene: TRBV29-1
clone size: -
CDR3 length: 14
CDR3 DNA: TGCAGCACCGCCTCGGACAGGGGGGGAGAGACCCAGTACTTC
CDR3 protein: CSTASDRGGETQYF

J gene: TRBJ1-6
D gene: -
V gene: TRBV27
clone size: few
CDR3 length: 18
CDR3 DNA: TGTGCCAGCAGCAAGAGTGGGAGATCGAGCTCCTATAATTCACCCCTCCACTTT
CDR3 protein: CASSKSGRSSSYNSPLHF

J gene: TRBJ2-7
D gene: -
V gene: TRBV5-1
clone size: once
CDR3 length: 14
CDR3 DNA: TGCGCCAGCAGCTTGGGGGTGGGCACCTACGAGCAGTACTTC
CDR3 protein: CASSLGVGTYEQYF

J gene: TRBJ2-7
D gene: TRBD2
V gene: TRBV7-3
clone size: -
CDR3 length: 15
CDR3 DNA: TGTGCCAGCAGCTCGTGGACTAGCGGGAGGAACGAGCAGTACTTC
CDR3 protein: CASSSWTSGRNEQYF

J gene: TRBJ2-3
D gene: -
V gene: TRBV9
clone size: -
CDR3 length: 16
CDR3 DNA: TGTGCCAGCAGCGTAGCCGGGAGAGCGGGCACAGATACGCAGTATTTT
CDR3 protein: CASSVAGRAGTDTQYF

J gene: TRBJ2-2
D gene: TRBD1
V gene: TRBV2
clone size: few
CDR3 length: 14
CDR3 DNA: TGTGCCAGCAGGGCGGGACAGGCCACCGGGGAGCTGTTTTTT
CDR3 protein: CASRAGQATGELFF

J gene: TRBJ1-2
D gene: TRBD1
V gene: TRBV19
clone size: -
CDR3 length: 16
CDR3 DNA: TGTGCCAGTAGTATTCCCCAGGCAGGGGGCGGGTATGGCTACACCTTC
CDR3 protein: CASSIPQAGGGYGYTF

J gene: TRBJ1-1
D gene: -
V gene: TRBV19
clone size: -
CDR3 length: 13
CDR3 DNA: TGTGCCAGTAGTATATACAGGAACACTGAAGCTTTCTTT
CDR3 protein: CASSIYRNTEAFF

J gene: TRBJ2-7
D gene: -
V gene: TRBV2
clone size: -
CDR3 length: 11
CDR3 DNA: TGTGCCAGCAGTGTCCAGTACGAGCAGTACTTC
CDR3 protein: CASSVQYEQYF

J gene: TRBJ2-1
D gene: -
V gene: TRBV14
clone size: -
CDR3 length: 13
CDR3 DNA: TGTGCCAGCAGACCCAAGGGGCAGGATGAGCAGTTCTTC
CDR3 protein: CASRPKGQDEQFF

J gene: TRBJ2-2
D gene: -
V gene: TRBV10-3
clone size: -
CDR3 length: 16
CDR3 DNA: TGTGCCATCAGAGGGGGTGGTGCTAGCTTTTCCGGGGAGCTGTTTTTT
CDR3 protein: CAIRGGGASFSGELFF

J gene: TRBJ1-2
D gene: TRBD1
V gene: TRBV5-6
clone size: -
CDR3 length: 16
CDR3 DNA: TGTGCCAGCAGCTTGGGGGCAGGGGGCGTTTGGTATGGCTACACCTTC
CDR3 protein: CASSLGAGGVWYGYTF